This TCR beta chain comes out of a study of cytomegalovirus exposure and HLA in healthy donors. CDR3 length equals 17 residues. Germline V gives CDR1 SGDLS, CDR2 YYNGEE. V shed 0 bases and J 5 bases; nucleotides not matched to a gene: 12. Findings of the study overall: Reportedly, diagnosis of cytomegalovirus status by the classifier showed high specificity and sensitivity.

PCR used 60 Vbeta primers and 13 Jbeta primers. Per the original methods: In a later analysis, 8.5 million to 14 million of 60 million to 80 million unique beta chains occurred in at least two donors. Sequencing was performed with immunoSEQ multiplex PCR; in TCRdb, only in-frame clones are kept and a portion is missing. Clone size and the V and J calls come from that table; the DNA yielded D and trimming. The sample shows about 110,000 clones, around three quarters of them seen only once. A note on this clone: The antigen is undetermined.

The TCR originated in a human donor in good health. Sequencing input: PBMCs. This chain uses TRBV9 with TRBJ2-5, with 8 bases matching TRBD2. CDR3 residues: CASSVGGSGIGYETQYF. CDR3 sequence (DNA): TGTGCCAGCAGCGTAGGAGGTAGCGGGATAGGCTATGAGACCCAGTACTTC.